This entry lists 10 T cell receptor beta chains sequenced from one sample in a study of blood T cell repertoires in COVID-19. Only in-frame clones appear in the TCRdb table, and some are missing; sequencing was by immunoSEQ multiplex PCR. The data hold under 250,000 clones, with more than 80% observed a single time. The sample consisted of PBMCs or T cells enriched from blood (not recorded which). These receptors all come from a man in his sixties who had recovered from COVID-19.

The genes are TRBV11-3 and TRBJ1-3; weak D call: TRBD1 (6 bases). The CDR3 sequence is 15 residues long. The V gene's germline CDR1 is SGHNT and CDR2 YENEEA. V lost 5 bases and J lost 4, with 15 bases in between. CDR3 residues: CASSGLQGIGNTIYF. Written as DNA, the CDR3 is TGTGCCAGCAGCGGATTGCAGGGGATCGGAAACACCATATATTTT.

The chain couples TRBV5-1 to TRBJ2-7, with D possibly TRBD2 on 5 matching bases. The CDR3 loop spans 13 amino acids. Trimming removed 8 bases from V and 3 bases from J, with 15 bases in between. CDR1 SGHRS and CDR2 YFSETQ come from the germline V gene. The CDR3 sequence is CASPPPGGYEQYF. In DNA form, the CDR3 reads TGCGCCAGTCCCCCCCCCGGAGGCTACGAGCAGTACTTC. The variable domain in full, completed from reference TRBV5-1 and TRBJ2-7, reads KAGVTQTPRYLIKTRGQQVTLSCSPISGHRSVSWYQQTPGQGLQFLFEYFSETQRNKGNFPGRFSGRQFSNSRSEMNVSTLELGDSALYLCASPPPGGYEQYFGPGTRLTVT.

The chain recombines TRBV7-2 with TRBJ1-2, with D hard to call. V dropped 7 bases and J dropped 4 bases, with 19 bases sitting between them. This CDR3 is 15 amino acids long. Germline V gives CDR1 SGHTA, CDR2 FQGNSA. CDR3 sequence reads: CASILPGVVSYGYTF. The CDR3 nucleotides read TGTGCCAGCATCCTCCCCGGGGTTGTTTCCTATGGCTACACCTTC. The full variable domain, in which reference TRBV7-2 and TRBJ1-2 provide the parts outside the CDR3, is GAGVSQSPSNKVTEKGKDVELRCDPISGHTALYWYRQSLGQGLEFLIYFQGNSAPDKSGLPSDRFSAERTGGSVSTLTIQRTQQEDSAVYLCASILPGVVSYGYTFGSGTRLTVV.

The chain recombines TRBV7-9 with TRBJ2-7; possibly TRBD2 for D (5 bases). V lost 8 bases to trimming and J lost 0 bases, with 8 bases between them. The CDR3 length is 12 residues. Germline V gives CDR1 SEHNR, CDR2 FQNEAQ (reference sequence). The CDR3 sequence is CASRGSSYEQYF. CDR3 in DNA: TGTGCCAGCCGTGGGAGCTCCTACGAGCAGTACTTC.

V and J are TRBV3-1 (or the pseudogene TRBV3-2) and TRBJ2-7; 14 nucleotides agree with TRBD2. Germline V CDR1 and CDR2: LGHDT, YNNKEL (reference sequence). V gave up 5 bases and J gave up 7 bases; unmatched junction bases: 7. This CDR3 contains 15 residues. The CDR3, as DNA: TGTGCCAGCAGCTCTAGGACTAGCGGGGGGATGGAGCAGTACTTC. This gives the protein CASSSRTSGGMEQYF.

This chain links TRBV7-2 with TRBJ2-7; D perhaps matches TRBD2 (8 bases). V was shortened by 5 bases and J by 3 bases, with 14 bases between the two germline ends. Germline V CDR1 and CDR2: SGHTA, FQGNSA. There are 14 residues in the CDR3. This CDR3 reads CASSPGGLVYEQYF. The CDR3 bases are TGTGCCAGCAGCCCAGGGGGACTAGTCTACGAGCAGTACTTC.

The J gene is TRBJ1-1, the V gene TRBV20-1; TRBD1 is a possible D gene (6 bases). CDR1 DFQATT and CDR2 SNEGSKA come from the germline V gene (reference sequence). The CDR3 has 11 residues. CDR3: CGGRGLNEAFF. CDR3 bases: TGCGGAGGGCGGGGGCTCAATGAAGCTTTCTTT.

The chain combines TRBV7-2 with TRBJ1-4; the D gene is possibly TRBD1 (5 bases). CDR1 SGHTA and CDR2 FQGNSA come from the germline V gene. This CDR3 contains 13 residues. The V end lost 4 bases, the J end lost 10 bases, and 13 bases lay between the germline ends. Written as DNA, the CDR3 is TGTGCCAGCAGCTCTCCGGGACTGGGAAAACTGTTTTTT. Translation: CASSSPGLGKLFF.

The J gene is TRBJ2-3, the V gene TRBV11-2, with 8 bases lining up with TRBD1. V shed 5 bases and J 2 bases; nucleotides not matched to a gene: 12. Germline V gene lookup returns CDR1 SGHAT and CDR2 FQNNGV. The CDR3 loop spans 17 amino acids. The CDR3 reads CASSEISGTGITDTQYF. DNA of the CDR3: TGTGCCAGCAGCGAGATTTCCGGGACAGGCATCACAGATACGCAGTATTTT.

The V call is TRBV7-2, the J call TRBJ2-1; 14 positions agree with TRBD2. J lost 8 bases, V lost 0 bases, and 3 bases had no gene match. Germline V gives CDR1 SGHTA, CDR2 FQGNSA. The CDR3 extends over 16 amino acids. The CDR3, as DNA: TGTGCCAGCAGCTTAGCGGGGACTAGCGGGGGCCATGAGCAGTTCTTC. Amino acid sequence: CASSLAGTSGGHEQFF.